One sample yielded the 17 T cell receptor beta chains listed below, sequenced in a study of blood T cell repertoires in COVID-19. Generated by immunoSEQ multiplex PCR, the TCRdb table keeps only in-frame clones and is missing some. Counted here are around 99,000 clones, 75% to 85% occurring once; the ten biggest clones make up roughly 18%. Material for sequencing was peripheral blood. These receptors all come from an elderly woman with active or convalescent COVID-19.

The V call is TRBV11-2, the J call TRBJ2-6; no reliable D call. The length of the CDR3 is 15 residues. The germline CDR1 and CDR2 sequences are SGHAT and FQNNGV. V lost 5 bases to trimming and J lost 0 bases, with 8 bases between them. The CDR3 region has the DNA TGTGCCAGCAGCGCTCAGGTCTCTGGGGCCAACGTCCTGACTTTC. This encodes CASSAQVSGANVLTF.

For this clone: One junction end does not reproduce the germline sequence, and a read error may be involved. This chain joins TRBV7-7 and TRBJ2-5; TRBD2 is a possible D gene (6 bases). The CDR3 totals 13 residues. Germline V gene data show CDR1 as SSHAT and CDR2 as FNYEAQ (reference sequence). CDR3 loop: CASSLSRERVKYF. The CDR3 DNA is TGTGCTAGCAGCTTATCCCGGGAGAGGGTTAAGTACTTC.

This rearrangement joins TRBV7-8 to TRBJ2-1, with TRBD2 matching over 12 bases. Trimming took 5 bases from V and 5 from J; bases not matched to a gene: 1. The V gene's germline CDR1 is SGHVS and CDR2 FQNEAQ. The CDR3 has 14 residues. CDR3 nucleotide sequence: TGTGCCAGCAGCCGGACTAGCGGGGACAATGAGCAGTTCTTC. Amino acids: CASSRTSGDNEQFF.

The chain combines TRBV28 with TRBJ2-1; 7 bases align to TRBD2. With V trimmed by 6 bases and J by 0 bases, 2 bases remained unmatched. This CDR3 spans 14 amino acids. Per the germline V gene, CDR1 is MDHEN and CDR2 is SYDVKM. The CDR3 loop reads CASRRTSSYNEQFF. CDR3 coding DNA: TGTGCCAGCAGGAGGACTAGCTCCTACAATGAGCAGTTCTTC.

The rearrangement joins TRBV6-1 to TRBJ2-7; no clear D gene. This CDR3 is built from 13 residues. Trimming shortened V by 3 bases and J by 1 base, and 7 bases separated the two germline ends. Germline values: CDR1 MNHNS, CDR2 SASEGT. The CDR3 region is CASSEGWSYEQYF. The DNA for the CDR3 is TGTGCCAGCAGTGAGGGCTGGTCCTACGAGCAGTACTTC.

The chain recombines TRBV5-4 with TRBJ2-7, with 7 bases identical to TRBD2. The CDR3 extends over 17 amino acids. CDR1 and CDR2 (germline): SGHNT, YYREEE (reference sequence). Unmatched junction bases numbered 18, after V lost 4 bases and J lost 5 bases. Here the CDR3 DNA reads TGTGCCAGCAGCGGGCCAAGCGGGCGGGAGAGGGCAAACGAGCAGTACTTC. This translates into CASSGPSGRERANEQYF.

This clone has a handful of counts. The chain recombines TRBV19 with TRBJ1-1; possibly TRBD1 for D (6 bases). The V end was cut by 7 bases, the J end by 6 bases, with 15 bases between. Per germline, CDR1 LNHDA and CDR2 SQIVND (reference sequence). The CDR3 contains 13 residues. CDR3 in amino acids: CASKESRGAEAFF. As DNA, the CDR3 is TGTGCCAGTAAGGAAAGCAGGGGCGCTGAAGCTTTCTTT.

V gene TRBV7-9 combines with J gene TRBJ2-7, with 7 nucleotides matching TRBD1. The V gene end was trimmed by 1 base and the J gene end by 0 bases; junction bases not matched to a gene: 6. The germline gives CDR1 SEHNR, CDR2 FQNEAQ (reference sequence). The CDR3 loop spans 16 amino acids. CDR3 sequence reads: CASSLVQGKSSYEQYF. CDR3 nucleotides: TGTGCCAGCAGCTTAGTACAGGGGAAAAGCTCCTACGAGCAGTACTTC. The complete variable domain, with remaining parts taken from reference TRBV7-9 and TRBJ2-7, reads DTGVSQNPRHKITKRGQNVTFRCDPISEHNRLYWYRQTLGQGPEFLTYFQNEAQLEKSRLLSDRFSAERPKGSFSTLEIQRTEQGDSAMYLCASSLVQGKSSYEQYFGPGTRLTVT.

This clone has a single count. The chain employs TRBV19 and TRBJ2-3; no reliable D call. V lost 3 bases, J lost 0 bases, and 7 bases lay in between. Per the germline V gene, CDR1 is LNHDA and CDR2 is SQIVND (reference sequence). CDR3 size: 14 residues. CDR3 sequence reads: CASSMRGSTDTQYF. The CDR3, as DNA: TGTGCCAGTAGTATGCGAGGTAGCACAGATACGCAGTATTTT.

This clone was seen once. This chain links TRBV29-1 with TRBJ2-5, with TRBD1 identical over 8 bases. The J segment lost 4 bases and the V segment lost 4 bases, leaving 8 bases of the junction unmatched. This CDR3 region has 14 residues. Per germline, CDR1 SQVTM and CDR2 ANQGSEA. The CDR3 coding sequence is TGCAGCGTTGCAACCTGGACAGGGACAGAGACCCAGTACTTC. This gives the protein CSVATWTGTETQYF.

The CDR3 reads CASSSSTGGMSGQYF. The CDR3 bases are TGTGCCAGCAGCTCGTCGACAGGAGGAATGTCTGGGCAGTACTTC. V is TRBV7-9 and J is TRBJ2-7; maybe TRBD1 (6 bases). Germline V gives CDR1 SEHNR, CDR2 FQNEAQ (reference sequence). CDR3 length equals 15 residues. V was shortened by 4 bases and J by 9 bases, with 22 bases between the two germline ends.

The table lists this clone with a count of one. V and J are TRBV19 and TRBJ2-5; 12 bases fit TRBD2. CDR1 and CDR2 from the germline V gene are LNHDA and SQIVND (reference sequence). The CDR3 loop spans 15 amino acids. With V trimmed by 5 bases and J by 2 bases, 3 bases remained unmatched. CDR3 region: CASSSGLAGQETQYF. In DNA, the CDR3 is TGTGCCAGTAGTTCCGGACTAGCGGGGCAAGAGACCCAGTACTTC.

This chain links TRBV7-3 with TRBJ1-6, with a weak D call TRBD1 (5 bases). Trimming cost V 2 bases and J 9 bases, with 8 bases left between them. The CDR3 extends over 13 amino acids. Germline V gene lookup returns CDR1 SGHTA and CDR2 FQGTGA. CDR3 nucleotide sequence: TGTGCCAGCAGCTTAGGGGGGAGTTCACCCCTCCACTTT. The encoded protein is CASSLGGSSPLHF.

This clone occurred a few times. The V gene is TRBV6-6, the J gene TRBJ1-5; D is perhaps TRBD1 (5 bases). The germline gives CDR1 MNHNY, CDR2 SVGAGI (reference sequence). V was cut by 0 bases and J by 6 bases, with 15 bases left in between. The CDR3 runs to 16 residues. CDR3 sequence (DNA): TGTGCCAGCAGTTACTCGACTGGGGCCGTCAGTCAGCCCCAGCATTTT. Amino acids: CASSYSTGAVSQPQHF.

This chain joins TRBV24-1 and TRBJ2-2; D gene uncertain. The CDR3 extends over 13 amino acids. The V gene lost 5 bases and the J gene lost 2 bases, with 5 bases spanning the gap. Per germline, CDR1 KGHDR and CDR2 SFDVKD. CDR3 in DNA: TGTGCCACCAGTGTGACAAACACCGGGGAGCTGTTTTTT. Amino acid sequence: CATSVTNTGELFF.

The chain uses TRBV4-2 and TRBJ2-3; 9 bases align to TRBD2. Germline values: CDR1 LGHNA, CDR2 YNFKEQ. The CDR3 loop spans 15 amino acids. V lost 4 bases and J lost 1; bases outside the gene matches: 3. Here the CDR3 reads CASSPIAGGTDTQYF. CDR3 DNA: TGTGCCAGCAGCCCGATAGCGGGAGGCACAGATACGCAGTATTTT.

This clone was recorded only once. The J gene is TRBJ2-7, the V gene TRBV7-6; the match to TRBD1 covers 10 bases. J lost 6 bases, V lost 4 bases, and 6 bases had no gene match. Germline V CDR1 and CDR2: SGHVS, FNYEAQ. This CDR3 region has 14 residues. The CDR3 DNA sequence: TGTGCCAGCAGCTCCGGGACAGGGGTGGGCGAGCAGTACTTC. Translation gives CASSSGTGVGEQYF.